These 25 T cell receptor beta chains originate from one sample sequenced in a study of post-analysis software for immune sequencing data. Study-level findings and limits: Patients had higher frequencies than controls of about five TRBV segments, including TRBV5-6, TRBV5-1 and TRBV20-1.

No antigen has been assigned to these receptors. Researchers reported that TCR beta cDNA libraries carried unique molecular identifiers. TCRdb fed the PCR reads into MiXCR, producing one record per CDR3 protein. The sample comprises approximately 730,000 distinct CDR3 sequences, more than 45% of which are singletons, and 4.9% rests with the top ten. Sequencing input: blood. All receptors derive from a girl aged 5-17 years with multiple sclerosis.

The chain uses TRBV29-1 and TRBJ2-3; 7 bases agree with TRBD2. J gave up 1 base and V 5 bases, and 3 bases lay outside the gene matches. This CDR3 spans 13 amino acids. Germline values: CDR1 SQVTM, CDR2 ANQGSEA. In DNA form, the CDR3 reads TGCAGCGTTCTTAGCGGGCGCACAGATACGCAGTATTTT. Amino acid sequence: CSVLSGRTDTQYF.

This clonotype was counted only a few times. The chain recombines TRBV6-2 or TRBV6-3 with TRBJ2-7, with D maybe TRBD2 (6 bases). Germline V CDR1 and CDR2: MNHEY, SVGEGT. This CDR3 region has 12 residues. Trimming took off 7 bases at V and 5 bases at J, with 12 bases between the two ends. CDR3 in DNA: TGTGCCAGCACGCCCGGAGGGGACGAGCAGTACTTC. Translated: CASTPGGDEQYF.

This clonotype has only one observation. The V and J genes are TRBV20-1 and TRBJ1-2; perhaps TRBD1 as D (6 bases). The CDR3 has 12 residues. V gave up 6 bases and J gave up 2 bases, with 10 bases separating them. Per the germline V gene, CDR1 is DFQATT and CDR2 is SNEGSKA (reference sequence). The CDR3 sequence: CSAGHGNYGYTF. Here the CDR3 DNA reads TGCAGTGCGGGACACGGAAACTATGGCTACACCTTC.

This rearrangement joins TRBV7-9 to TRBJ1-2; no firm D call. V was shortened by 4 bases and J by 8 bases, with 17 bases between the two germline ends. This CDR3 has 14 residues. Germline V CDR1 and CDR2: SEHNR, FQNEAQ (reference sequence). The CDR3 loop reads CASSSSGSAGGYTF. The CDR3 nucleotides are TGTGCCAGCAGCTCGTCGGGCTCCGCGGGGGGCTACACCTTC.

The CDR3 DNA reads as TGTGCCACCAGCGCTCGGACAGTCCCTGGGGCCAACGTCCTGACTTTC. Translating gives CATSARTVPGANVLTF. This chain joins TRBV15 and TRBJ2-6; the D gene is possibly TRBD1 (6 bases). The V and J ends lost 5 bases and 2 bases respectively, with 13 bases between them. The CDR3 spans 16 residues. The germline gives CDR1 LNHNV, CDR2 YYDKDF (reference sequence). Filled out from reference TRBV15 and TRBJ2-6, the complete variable domain reads DAMVIQNPRYQVTQFGKPVTLSCSQTLNHNVMYWYQQKSSQAPKLLFHYYDKDFNNEADTPDNFQSRRPNTSFCFLDIRSPGLGDTAMYLCATSARTVPGANVLTFGAGSRLTVL.

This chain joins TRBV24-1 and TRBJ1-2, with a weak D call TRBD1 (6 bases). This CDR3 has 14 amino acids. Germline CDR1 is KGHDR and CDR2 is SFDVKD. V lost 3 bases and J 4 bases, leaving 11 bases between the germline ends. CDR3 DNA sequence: TGTGCCACCAGTGATCCCAGGGGCGGCTATGGCTACACCTTC. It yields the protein CATSDPRGGYGYTF.

The CDR3 DNA sequence: TGTGCCAGCAGTCTGGGACAGATTAGCACAGATACGCAGTATTTT. This sequence encodes CASSLGQISTDTQYF. This rearrangement joins TRBV27 to TRBJ2-3; 7 nucleotides line up with TRBD1. Trimming at V came to 5 bases and at J to 0 bases, leaving 5 bases not matched to a gene. CDR1 is MNHEY and CDR2 is SMNVEV in the germline V gene (reference sequence). The CDR3 is made up of 15 amino acids.

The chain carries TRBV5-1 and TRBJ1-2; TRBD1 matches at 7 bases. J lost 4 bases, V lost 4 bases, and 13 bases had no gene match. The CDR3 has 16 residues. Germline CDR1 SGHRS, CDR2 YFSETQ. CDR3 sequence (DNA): TGCGCCAGCAGCCCAATAGAGGGGGCGCGGGGCTATGGCTACACCTTC. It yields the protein CASSPIEGARGYGYTF.

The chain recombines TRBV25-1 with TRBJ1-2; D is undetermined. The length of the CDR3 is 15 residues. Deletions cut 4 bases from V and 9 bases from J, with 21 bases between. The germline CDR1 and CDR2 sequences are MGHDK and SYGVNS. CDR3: CASSALDVGYSRYTF. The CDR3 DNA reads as TGTGCCAGCAGTGCCCTCGACGTTGGGTATTCGCGCTACACCTTC.

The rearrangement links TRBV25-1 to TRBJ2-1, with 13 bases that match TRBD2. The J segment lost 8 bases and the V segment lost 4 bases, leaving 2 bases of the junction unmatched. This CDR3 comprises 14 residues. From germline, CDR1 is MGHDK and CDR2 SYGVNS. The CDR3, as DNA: TGTGCCAGCAGTGGAGGACTAGCGGGAGATGAGCAGTTCTTC. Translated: CASSGGLAGDEQFF.

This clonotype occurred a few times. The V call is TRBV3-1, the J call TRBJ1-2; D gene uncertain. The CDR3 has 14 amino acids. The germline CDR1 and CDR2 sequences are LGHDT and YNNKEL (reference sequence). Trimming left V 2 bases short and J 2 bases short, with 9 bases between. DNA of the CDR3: TGTGCCAGCAGCCAATTACCGCCAAACTATGGCTACACCTTC. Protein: CASSQLPPNYGYTF.

In nucleotides, the CDR3 is TGCGCCAGCAGCTTGGACCTCCCAGGTTTCGAGCAGTACTTC. Its translation is CASSLDLPGFEQYF. The rearrangement uses TRBV5-1 and TRBJ2-5; D ambiguous. Matching the DNA end better, TRBJ2-7 makes the J call doubtful. Germline CDR1 is SGHRS and CDR2 is YFSETQ. The CDR3 is 14 residues long.

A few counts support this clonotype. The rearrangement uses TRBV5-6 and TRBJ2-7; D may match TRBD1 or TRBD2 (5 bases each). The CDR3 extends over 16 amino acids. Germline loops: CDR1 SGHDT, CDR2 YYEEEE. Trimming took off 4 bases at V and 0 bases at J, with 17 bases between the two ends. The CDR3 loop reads CASSPPGPTYSYEQYF. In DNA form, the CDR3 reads TGTGCCAGCAGCCCCCCGGGACCTACGTACTCCTACGAGCAGTACTTC. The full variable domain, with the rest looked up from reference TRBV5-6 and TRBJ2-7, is DAGVTQSPTHLIKTRGQQVTLRCSPKSGHDTVSWYQQALGQGPQFIFQYYEEEERQRGNFPDRFSGHQFPNYSSELNVNALLLGDSALYLCASSPPGPTYSYEQYFGPGTRLTVT.

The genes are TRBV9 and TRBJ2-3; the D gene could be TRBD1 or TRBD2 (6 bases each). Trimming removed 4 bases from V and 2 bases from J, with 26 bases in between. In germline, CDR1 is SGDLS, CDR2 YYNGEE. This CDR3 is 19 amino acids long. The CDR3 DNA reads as TGTGCCAGCAGCACACGCCTTAAGGAGGGGGAGCCGATCACAGATACGCAGTATTTT. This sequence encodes CASSTRLKEGEPITDTQYF.

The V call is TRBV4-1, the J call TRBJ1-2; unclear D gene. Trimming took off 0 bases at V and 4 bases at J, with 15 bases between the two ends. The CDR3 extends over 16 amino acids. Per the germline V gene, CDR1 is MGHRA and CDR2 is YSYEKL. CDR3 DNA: TGCGCCAGCAGCCAAGATGGACTCGGCACCATCTATGGCTACACCTTC. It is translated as CASSQDGLGTIYGYTF.

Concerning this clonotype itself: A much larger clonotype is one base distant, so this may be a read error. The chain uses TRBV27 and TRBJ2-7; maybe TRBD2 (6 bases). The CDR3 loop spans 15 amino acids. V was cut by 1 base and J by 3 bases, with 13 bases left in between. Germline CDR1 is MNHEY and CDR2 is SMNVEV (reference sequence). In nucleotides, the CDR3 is TGTGCCAGCAGTTTATGGGGGGAGAGGAGCTACGAGCAGTACTTC. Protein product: CASSLWGERSYEQYF.

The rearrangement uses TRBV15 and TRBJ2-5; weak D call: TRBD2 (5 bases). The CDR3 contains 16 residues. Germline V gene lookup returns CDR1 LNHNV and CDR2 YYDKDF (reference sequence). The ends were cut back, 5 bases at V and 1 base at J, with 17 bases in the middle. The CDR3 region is CATSRFSGSPQETQYF. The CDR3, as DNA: TGTGCCACCAGCCGTTTTAGTGGGAGTCCCCAAGAGACCCAGTACTTC.

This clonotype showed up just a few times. CDR3 nucleotide sequence: TGTGCCAGCAGTTCAGGCGTCGGGAAGCGGGGCGACAATGAGCAGTTCTTC. This sequence encodes CASSSGVGKRGDNEQFF. The chain employs TRBV12-3 or TRBV12-4 and TRBJ2-1; 7 positions match TRBD2. V shed 4 bases and J 5 bases; nucleotides not matched to a gene: 14. The CDR3 loop spans 17 amino acids.

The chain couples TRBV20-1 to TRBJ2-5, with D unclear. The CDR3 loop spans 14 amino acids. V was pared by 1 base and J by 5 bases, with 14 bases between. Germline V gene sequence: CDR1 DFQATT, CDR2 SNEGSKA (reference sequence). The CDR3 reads CSARGRGTEETQYF. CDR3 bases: TGCAGTGCTAGAGGGCGTGGTACCGAGGAGACCCAGTACTTC.

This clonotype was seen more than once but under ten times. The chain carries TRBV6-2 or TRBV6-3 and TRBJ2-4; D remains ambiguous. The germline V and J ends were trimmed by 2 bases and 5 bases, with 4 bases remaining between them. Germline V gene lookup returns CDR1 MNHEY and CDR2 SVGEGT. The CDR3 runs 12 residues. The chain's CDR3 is CASSYPENIQYF. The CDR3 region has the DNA TGTGCCAGCAGTTACCCCGAAAACATTCAGTACTTC.

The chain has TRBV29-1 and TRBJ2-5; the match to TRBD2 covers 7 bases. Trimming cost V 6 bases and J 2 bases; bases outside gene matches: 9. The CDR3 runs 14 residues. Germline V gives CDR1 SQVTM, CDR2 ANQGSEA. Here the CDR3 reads CSVRPGLKQETQYF. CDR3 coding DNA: TGCAGCGTCCGACCGGGACTAAAGCAAGAGACCCAGTACTTC.

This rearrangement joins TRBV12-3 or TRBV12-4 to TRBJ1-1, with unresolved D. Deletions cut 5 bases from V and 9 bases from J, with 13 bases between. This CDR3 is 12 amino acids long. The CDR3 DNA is TGTGCCAGCAGTCTGCCCCGAGAGAAAGCTTTCTTT. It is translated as CASSLPREKAFF.

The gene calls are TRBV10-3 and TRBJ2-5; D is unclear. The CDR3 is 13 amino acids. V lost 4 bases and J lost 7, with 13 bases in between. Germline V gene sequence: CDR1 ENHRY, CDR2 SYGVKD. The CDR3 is CAISVEAPRTQYF. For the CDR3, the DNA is TGTGCCATCAGTGTGGAAGCCCCAAGGACCCAGTACTTC.

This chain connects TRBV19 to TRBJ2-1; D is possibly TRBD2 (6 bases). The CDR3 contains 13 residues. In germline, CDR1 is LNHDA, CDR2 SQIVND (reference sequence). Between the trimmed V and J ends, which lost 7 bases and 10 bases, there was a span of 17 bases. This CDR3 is CASTALAPPEQFF. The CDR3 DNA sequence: TGTGCCAGTACGGCACTAGCCCCCCCCGAGCAGTTCTTC.

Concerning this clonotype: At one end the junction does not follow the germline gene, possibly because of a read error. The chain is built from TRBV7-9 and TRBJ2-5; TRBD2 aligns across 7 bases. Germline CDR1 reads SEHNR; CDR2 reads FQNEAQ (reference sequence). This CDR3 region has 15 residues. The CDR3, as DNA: TGTGCCAGCAGCCCCCCCAGCGGGGCAAAAGAGGCCCAGTACTTC. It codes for CASSPPSGAKEAQYF.